Shown below are 27 T cell receptor beta chains from a single sample sequenced in a study of graft-versus-host responses after intestinal transplantation listed by TCRdb under 2021. Libraries were made using the immunoSEQ multiplex PCR assay. TCRdb holds this immuneACCESS table with in-frame rearrangements only. Some clones are missing; in checked studies, unresolved V genes explain under half, and the rest has no known cause. This sample lists around 100,000 clones; about 88% were detected once. The ten most abundant clones make up around 0.9% of the sample. Their antigens remain unidentified. This specimen's time point label, per the study, means: cells obtained before transplantation from donor or recipient. Material: unstimulated CD4+ T cells sorted from spleen or lymph node cells, obtained before intestinal transplant. The receptors shown here come from a human donor who received an intestinal transplant.

This chain connects TRBV7-9 to TRBJ1-1; tentative D call: TRBD1 (6 bases). The germline CDR1 and CDR2 sequences are SEHNR and FQNEAQ (reference sequence). V shed 5 bases and J shed 7 bases, with 17 bases lying between them. The CDR3 sequence is 14 residues long. CDR3 coding DNA: TGTGCCAGCAGCGATCCGACAGGTTCGGGTGAAGCTTTCTTT. Translating it yields CASSDPTGSGEAFF.

The gene calls are TRBV18 and TRBJ2-5; D unresolved. V shed 3 bases and J shed 5 bases, with 10 bases lying between them. This CDR3 spans 13 amino acids. From germline, CDR1 is KGHSH and CDR2 LQKENI. The CDR3 DNA sequence: TGTGCCAGCTCACCGTCCCAGGCGGAGACCCAGTACTTC. It yields the protein CASSPSQAETQYF.

The V gene is TRBV9, the J gene TRBJ2-3, with D tentatively TRBD1 (5 bases). V lost 0 bases to trimming and J lost 4 bases, with 6 bases between them. This CDR3 is built from 13 residues. Looked up from germline, CDR1 is SGDLS and CDR2 is YYNGEE. The chain's CDR3 is CASSVEGPDTQYF. The DNA for the CDR3 is TGTGCCAGCAGCGTAGAGGGGCCAGATACGCAGTATTTT.

The chain has TRBV5-1 and TRBJ2-7, with a weak D call TRBD2 (5 bases). This CDR3 comprises 19 residues. CDR1 is SGHRS and CDR2 is YFSETQ in the germline V gene. V was trimmed by 1 base and J by 0 bases, leaving 23 bases between them. CDR3 in amino acids: CASSLQPTFQRPNSYEQYF. CDR3 bases: TGCGCCAGCAGCTTGCAGCCGACTTTCCAGCGGCCTAACTCCTACGAGCAGTACTTC.

The V and J genes are TRBV6-4 and TRBJ1-1; D possibly corresponds to TRBD1 (6 bases). Trimming shortened V by 4 bases and J by 1 base, and 22 bases separated the two germline ends. CDR1 is MRHNA and CDR2 is SNTAGT in the germline V gene. The CDR3 spans 18 residues. The CDR3 loop reads CASSVIKGGPTSNTEAFF. Written as DNA, the CDR3 is TGTGCCAGCAGTGTGATTAAAGGGGGGCCTACCTCGAACACTGAAGCTTTCTTT.

The chain is built from TRBV29-1 and TRBJ2-7; D unresolved. Germline-derived CDR1 and CDR2 are SQVTM and ANQGSEA. CDR3 length equals 13 residues. Trimming cost V 6 bases and J 2 bases, with 14 bases left between them. The CDR3 nucleotides read TGCAGCGTCGGACCCTACCCAGCCTACGAGCAGTACTTC. Its protein is CSVGPYPAYEQYF.

The chain carries TRBV28 and TRBJ2-5; a possible D gene is TRBD1 (6 bases). V was trimmed by 5 bases and J by 2 bases, leaving 18 bases between them. The CDR3 sequence is 16 residues long. Germline values: CDR1 MDHEN, CDR2 SYDVKM. CDR3 nucleotides: TGTGCCAGCAGTGGTCTGGGGGCCCAGCTACAAGAGACCCAGTACTTC. This codes for CASSGLGAQLQETQYF.

The chain links TRBV15 to TRBJ1-4, with D possibly TRBD1 on 6 matching bases. V was pared by 5 bases and J by 0 bases, with 13 bases between. Germline assignment: CDR1 LNHNV and CDR2 YYDKDF (reference sequence). CDR3 length equals 16 residues. CDR3: CATSRGGLATNEKLFF. CDR3 sequence (DNA): TGTGCCACCAGCCGAGGGGGGCTCGCAACTAATGAAAAACTGTTTTTT. Based on the CDR3 plus reference TRBV15 and TRBJ1-4, the full variable domain is DAMVIQNPRYQVTQFGKPVTLSCSQTLNHNVMYWYQQKSSQAPKLLFHYYDKDFNNEADTPDNFQSRRPNTSFCFLDIRSPGLGDTAMYLCATSRGGLATNEKLFFGSGTQLSVL.

This clone appeared once. At one of its ends the junction is not consistent with the germline gene, which may arise from a read error. The rearrangement links TRBV5-6 to TRBJ2-3; the D gene is possibly TRBD2 (6 bases). This CDR3 has 11 residues. CDR1 and CDR2 from the germline V gene are SGHDT and YYEEEE. The CDR3 DNA sequence: TGTGCCAGCAGCCGGGACTTATTTAGGGATTTT. Translating it yields CASSRDLFRDF.

This chain links TRBV27 with TRBJ2-5; 10 positions agree with TRBD1. The V gene's germline CDR1 is MNHEY and CDR2 SMNVEV (reference sequence). This CDR3 contains 15 residues. With 6 bases clipped from V and 4 bases from J, the junction kept 8 bases outside the gene matches. The CDR3 DNA reads TGTGCCAGCAGGTCTTGGGGGACAGGGGTAGAGACCCAGTACTTC. It yields the protein CASRSWGTGVETQYF.

The chain carries TRBV28 and TRBJ2-7, with a possible D match to TRBD1 (5 bases). The length of the CDR3 is 14 residues. Trimming removed 10 bases at V and 0 bases at J, with 16 bases between. Germline CDR1 MDHEN, CDR2 SYDVKM. The CDR3 loop is CATLVQDASYEQYF. The CDR3 DNA follows: TGTGCCACACTCGTACAGGACGCCTCCTACGAGCAGTACTTC.

This chain links TRBV2 with TRBJ2-7; TRBD2 matches at 8 bases. Trimming cost V 8 bases and J 0 bases; bases outside gene matches: 9. CDR1 SNHLY and CDR2 FYNNEI come from the germline V gene. The CDR3 is 15 amino acids. CDR3 sequence reads: CASLGLAGRSYEQYF. In DNA, the CDR3 is TGTGCCAGCTTGGGTCTAGCGGGTCGCTCCTACGAGCAGTACTTC.

The J gene is TRBJ2-7, the V gene TRBV6-1, with D unclear. V lost 6 bases and J 0 bases, leaving 9 bases between the germline ends. The CDR3 spans 13 residues. Germline values: CDR1 MNHNS, CDR2 SASEGT. The CDR3 loop is CASSSTFSYEQYF. The CDR3 DNA sequence: TGTGCCAGCAGCTCCACATTCTCCTACGAGCAGTACTTC.

The V gene is TRBV7-3, the J gene TRBJ2-2; D gene ambiguous. This CDR3 contains 15 residues. The ends were cut back, 5 bases at V and 1 base at J, with 11 bases in the middle. Germline V gives CDR1 SGHTA, CDR2 FQGTGA. CDR3: CASSPDGMNTGELFF. For the CDR3, the DNA is TGTGCCAGCAGCCCCGACGGTATGAACACCGGGGAGCTGTTTTTT.

The chain recombines TRBV7-9 with TRBJ2-7, with TRBD2 identical over 7 bases. The V segment lost 4 bases and the J segment 2 bases; nucleotides outside the gene matches: 5. Germline lookup yields CDR1 SEHNR and CDR2 FQNEAQ (reference sequence). The CDR3 sequence is 14 residues long. In DNA form, the CDR3 reads TGTGCCAGCAGCTCCTTAGCGGGCGCCTACGAGCAGTACTTC. This translates into CASSSLAGAYEQYF.

This clone turned up a few times. J is TRBJ2-7 and V is TRBV7-3, with D possibly matching TRBD2 (5 bases). Germline V gene lookup returns CDR1 SGHTA and CDR2 FQGTGA. Trimming left V 0 bases short and J 3 bases short, with 6 bases between. This CDR3 comprises 13 residues. The CDR3 loop reads CASSLTSDYEQYF. Here the CDR3 DNA reads TGTGCCAGCAGCTTAACTAGCGACTACGAGCAGTACTTC.

Only one count was recorded for this clone. The chain is built from TRBV9 and TRBJ2-2; D may be TRBD1 or TRBD2 (6 bases each). V lost 3 bases and J lost 1, with 16 bases in between. Germline values: CDR1 SGDLS, CDR2 YYNGEE. CDR3 length: 17 amino acids. The CDR3 region has the DNA TGTGCCAGCAGCGATGGATCGGGGGCAGGGAACACCGGGGAGCTGTTTTTT. Protein sequence: CASSDGSGAGNTGELFF.

The gene calls are TRBV7-9 and TRBJ2-5; TRBD2 matches at 10 bases. After removal of 1 base from V and 4 bases from J, the junction contained 3 bases not matched to a gene. The CDR3 has 15 residues. The germline CDR1 and CDR2 sequences are SEHNR and FQNEAQ (reference sequence). The CDR3 DNA reads as TGTGCCAGCAGCTTAGTAGCGGGGGGTAGAGAGACCCAGTACTTC. Translation gives CASSLVAGGRETQYF.

This clone appeared once. The gene calls are TRBV25-1 and TRBJ1-2; 8 bases match TRBD1. This CDR3 contains 17 residues. The J segment lost 5 bases and the V segment lost 3 bases, leaving 14 bases of the junction unmatched. Germline CDR1 and CDR2: MGHDK and SYGVNS. The CDR3 bases are TGTGCCAGCAGTGAGGGCTCTAGGACAGGGCTATCTTATGGCTACACCTTC. Its protein product is CASSEGSRTGLSYGYTF.

This chain links TRBV6-5 with TRBJ2-4, with 8 positions matching TRBD1. This CDR3 has 14 amino acids. Losses at the gene ends were 6 bases for V and 1 base for J; bases not matched to a gene: 2. The germline V gene has CDR1 MNHEY and CDR2 SVGAGI. The CDR3 loop is CASSRQGAKNIQYF. DNA for the CDR3: TGTGCCAGCAGCCGACAGGGGGCCAAAAACATTCAGTACTTC.

This clone was recorded only once. The V and J genes are TRBV5-4 and TRBJ2-5; D is possibly TRBD2 (6 bases). Germline assignment: CDR1 SGHNT and CDR2 YYREEE (reference sequence). The CDR3 has 15 residues. The germline V and J ends were trimmed by 0 bases and 5 bases, with 14 bases remaining between them. CDR3 sequence (DNA): TGTGCCAGCAGCTTGGTGGACCCGGGAGTGGAGACCCAGTACTTC. It yields the protein CASSLVDPGVETQYF.

The rearrangement joins TRBV13 to TRBJ1-6, with D uncertain. The germline V gene has CDR1 PRHDT and CDR2 FYEKMQ (reference sequence). V was clipped by 6 bases and J by 5 bases, with 14 bases between them. The CDR3 contains 15 residues. CDR3 in amino acids: CASRLPGPDNSPLHF. The DNA of the CDR3 is TGTGCCAGCAGACTGCCGGGCCCTGATAATTCACCCCTCCACTTT. Full variable domain (remainder filled in from reference TRBV13 and TRBJ1-6): AAGVIQSPRHLIKEKRETATLKCYPIPRHDTVYWYQQGPGQDPQFLISFYEKMQSDKGSIPDRFSAQQFSDYHSELNMSSLELGDSALYFCASRLPGPDNSPLHFGNGTRLTVT.

The chain couples TRBV27 to TRBJ2-5, with D possibly matching TRBD2 (6 bases). This CDR3 has 16 amino acids. Germline V lookup: CDR1 MNHEY, CDR2 SMNVEV (reference sequence). V was cut by 4 bases and J by 3 bases, with 18 bases left in between. The CDR3, as DNA: TGTGCCAGCAGTTCCCTCCCCCGGGACTCCAAAGAGACCCAGTACTTC. This sequence encodes CASSSLPRDSKETQYF.

V usage is TRBV7-2 and J usage is TRBJ2-5, with D tentatively TRBD2 (5 bases). The CDR3 is 13 amino acids. From germline, CDR1 is SGHTA and CDR2 FQGNSA. The V gene lost 5 bases and the J gene lost 0 bases, with 7 bases spanning the gap. The CDR3 sequence: CASSGSYQETQYF. CDR3 nucleotide sequence: TGTGCCAGCAGCGGGAGTTACCAAGAGACCCAGTACTTC.

J is TRBJ2-3 and V is TRBV28; the match to TRBD2 covers 11 bases. V was pared by 5 bases and J by 9 bases, with 13 bases of the junction left unmatched. CDR3 length: 16 residues. Germline loops: CDR1 MDHEN, CDR2 SYDVKM. CDR3: CASSPLAGGPSRTQYF. CDR3 coding DNA: TGTGCCAGCAGTCCCTTAGCGGGAGGGCCGTCAAGAACGCAGTATTTT.

Worth noting for this clone: Other DNA sequences of this sample code for an identical CDR3. The CDR3 nucleotides read TGTGCCAGCAGCCGGACAGGAAACACTGAAGCTTTCTTT. Translation: CASSRTGNTEAFF. The genes are TRBV6-5 and TRBJ1-1; 7 nucleotides line up with TRBD1. Germline V gene data show CDR1 as MNHEY and CDR2 as SVGAGI. The CDR3 covers 13 residues. The ends lost 6 bases at V and 2 bases at J; junction bases unmatched: 3.

The chain has TRBV19 and TRBJ2-7; no clear D gene. The V gene's germline CDR1 is LNHDA and CDR2 SQIVND (reference sequence). This CDR3 is 14 amino acids long. V lost 1 base, J lost 0 bases, and 7 bases lay in between. The CDR3 DNA reads TGTGCCAGTAGTATAGGGCACATCTCCTACGAGCAGTACTTC. As protein: CASSIGHISYEQYF. Based on the CDR3 plus reference TRBV19 and TRBJ2-7, the full variable domain is DGGITQSPKYLFRKEGQNVTLSCEQNLNHDAMYWYRQDPGQGLRLIYYSQIVNDFQKGDIAEGYSVSREKKESFPLTVTSAQKNPTAFYLCASSIGHISYEQYFGPGTRLTVT.